This TCR beta chain was observed in a study of T-cell reconstitution after alpha-beta-depleted transplantation in children. It was with unique molecular identifiers that the TCRbeta library was prepared. TCRdb reprocessed the PCR reads with MiXCR, giving one entry per CDR3 protein. Of fewer than 700,000 distinct CDR3 sequences in the sample, about 21% were seen once. Overall study results and limits: Some patients' high day-60 TCRbeta diversity was traced to surviving recipient T cells and thymic progenitors. From newly produced T cells came most of the T-cell counts and diversity one year after transplant. Alpha-beta T cells present about two months after transplant were reported to originate from several hundred expanded graft clones.

This CDR3 is built from 14 residues. The V and J ends lost 1 base and 3 bases respectively, with 7 bases between them. CDR1 is LGHNA and CDR2 is YSLEER in the germline V gene. This clonotype has only a few counts. Its antigen is unknown. The sequencing used PBMCs, mostly from graft donor cells, collected 360 days after TCRalphabeta/CD19-depleted stem cell transplant. The chain links TRBV4-3 to TRBJ2-1, with D perhaps matching TRBD2 (5 bases). This clonotype was obtained from a boy younger than two who had a stem cell transplant for acute myeloid leukemia, so the T cells may come from the graft donor. CDR3 sequence (DNA): TGCGCCAGCAGCCAAGGGAGGTTCTACAATGAGCAGTTCTTC. The encoded protein is CASSQGRFYNEQFF.